This T cell receptor beta chain originates from a study of glioma-infiltrating T cells after dendritic cell vaccination. Looking at the study overall: Patients received autologous tumor lysate-pulsed dendritic cell vaccination between the early 2000s and the early 2010s. Three intradermal dendritic cell vaccine injections were given every two weeks.

The CDR3 runs to 13 residues. Germline V gene data show CDR1 as LNHDA and CDR2 as SQIVND (reference sequence). V shed 6 bases and J 6 bases; nucleotides not matched to a gene: 4. The primer mix had 60 V beta and 13 J beta primers. The protocol was immunoSEQ multiplex PCR, while the TCRdb copy is restricted to in-frame clones and leaves out a portion. The sample carries 65,000 to 90,000 clones, roughly 87% recorded once. Selection required adequate fresh-frozen tumor tissue plus more than two years' survival data. V and J are TRBV19 and TRBJ2-2; 7 positions agree with TRBD1. Sequenced here: blood, sampled before dendritic cell vaccination. The clonotype was recovered from a human donor with glioblastoma. The chain's CDR3 is CASSLTGAGELFF. The CDR3 DNA follows: TGTGCCAGTAGCCTCACAGGGGCCGGGGAGCTGTTTTTT.